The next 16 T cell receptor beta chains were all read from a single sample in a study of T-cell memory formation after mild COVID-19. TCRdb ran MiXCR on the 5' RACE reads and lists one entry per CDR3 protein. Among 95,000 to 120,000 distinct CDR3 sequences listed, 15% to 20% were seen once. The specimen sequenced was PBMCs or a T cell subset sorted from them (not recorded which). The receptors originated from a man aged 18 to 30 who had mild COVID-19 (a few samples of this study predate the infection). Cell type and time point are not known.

For the CDR3, the DNA is TGTGCCAGCAAAAGGGGAGCTAATGAAAAACTGTTTTTT. Translated, it gives CASKRGANEKLFF. This sequence joins TRBV2 and TRBJ1-4; a possible D gene is TRBD1 (5 bases). The length of the CDR3 is 13 residues. Germline CDR1 and CDR2: SNHLY and FYNNEI. V was pared by 7 bases and J by 3 bases, with 9 bases between.

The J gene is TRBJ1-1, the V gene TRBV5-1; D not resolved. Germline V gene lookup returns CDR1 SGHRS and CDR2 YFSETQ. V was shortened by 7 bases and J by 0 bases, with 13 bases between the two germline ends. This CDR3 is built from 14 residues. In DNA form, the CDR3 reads TGCGCCAGCGCGAAAGAGATCATGAACACTGAAGCTTTCTTT. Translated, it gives CASAKEIMNTEAFF.

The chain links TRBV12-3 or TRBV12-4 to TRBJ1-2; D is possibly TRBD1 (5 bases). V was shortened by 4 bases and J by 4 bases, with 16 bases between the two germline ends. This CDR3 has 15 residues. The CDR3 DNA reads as TGTGCCAGCAGTTACGACCGGGACCGACCCTATGGCTACACCTTC. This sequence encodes CASSYDRDRPYGYTF.

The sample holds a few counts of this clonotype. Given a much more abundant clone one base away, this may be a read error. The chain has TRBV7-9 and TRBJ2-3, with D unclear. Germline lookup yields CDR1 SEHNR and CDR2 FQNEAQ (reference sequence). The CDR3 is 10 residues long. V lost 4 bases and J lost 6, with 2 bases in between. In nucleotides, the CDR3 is TGTGCCAGCAGCTCCGATACGCAGTATTTT. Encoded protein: CASSSDTQYF.

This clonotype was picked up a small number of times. The DNA for the CDR3 is TGTGCCAGCAGCACAACGGGGCTCACAGATACGCAGTATTTT. Its protein is CASSTTGLTDTQYF. The chain combines TRBV7-3 with TRBJ2-3; D might be TRBD1 or TRBD2, each matching 5 bases. This CDR3 spans 14 amino acids. CDR1 is SGHTA, CDR2 FQGTGA, per germline. Deletions cut 5 bases from V and 2 bases from J, with 11 bases between.

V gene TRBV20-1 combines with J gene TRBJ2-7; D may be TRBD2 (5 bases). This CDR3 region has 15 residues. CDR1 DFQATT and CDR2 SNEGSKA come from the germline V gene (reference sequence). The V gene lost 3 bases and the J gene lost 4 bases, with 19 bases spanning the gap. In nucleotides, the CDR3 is TGCAGTGCTAGGCCAGATTTACTAGGAGCATACGAGCAGTACTTC. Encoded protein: CSARPDLLGAYEQYF.

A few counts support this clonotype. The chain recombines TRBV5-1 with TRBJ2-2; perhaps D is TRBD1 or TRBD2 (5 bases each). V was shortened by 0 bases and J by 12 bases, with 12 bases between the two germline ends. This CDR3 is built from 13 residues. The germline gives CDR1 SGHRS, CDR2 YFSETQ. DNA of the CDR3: TGCGCCAGCAGCTTGGCGGGACGGAGCCAGCTGTTTTTT. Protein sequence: CASSLAGRSQLFF.

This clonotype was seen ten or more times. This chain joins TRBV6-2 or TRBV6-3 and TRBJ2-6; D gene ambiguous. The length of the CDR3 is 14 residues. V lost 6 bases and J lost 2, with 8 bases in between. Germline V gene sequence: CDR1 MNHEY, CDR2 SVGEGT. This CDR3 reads CASRQSPGANVLTF. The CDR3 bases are TGTGCCAGCAGACAAAGTCCTGGGGCCAACGTCCTGACTTTC.

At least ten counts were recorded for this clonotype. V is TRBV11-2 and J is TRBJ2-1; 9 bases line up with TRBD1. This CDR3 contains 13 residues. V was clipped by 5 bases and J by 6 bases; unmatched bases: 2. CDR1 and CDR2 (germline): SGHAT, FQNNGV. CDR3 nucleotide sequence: TGTGCCAGCAGCCCGACAGGGGGCAATGAGCAGTTCTTC. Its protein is CASSPTGGNEQFF.

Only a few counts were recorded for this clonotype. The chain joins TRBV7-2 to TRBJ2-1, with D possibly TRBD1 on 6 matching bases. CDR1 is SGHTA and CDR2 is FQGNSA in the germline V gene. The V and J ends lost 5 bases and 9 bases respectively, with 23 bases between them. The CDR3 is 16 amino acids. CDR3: CASSPSGTSLLGEQFF. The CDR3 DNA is TGTGCCAGCAGCCCTTCCGGGACATCCCTTTTGGGTGAGCAGTTCTTC.

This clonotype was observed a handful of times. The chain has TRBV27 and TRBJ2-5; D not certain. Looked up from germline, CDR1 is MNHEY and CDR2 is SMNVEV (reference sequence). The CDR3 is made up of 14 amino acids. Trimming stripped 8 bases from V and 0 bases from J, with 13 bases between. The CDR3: CASGTWVDQETQYF. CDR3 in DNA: TGTGCCAGCGGTACCTGGGTCGACCAAGAGACCCAGTACTTC.

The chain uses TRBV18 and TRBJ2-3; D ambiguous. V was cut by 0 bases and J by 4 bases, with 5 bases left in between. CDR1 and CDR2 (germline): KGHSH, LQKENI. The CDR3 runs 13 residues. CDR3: CASSPPVADTQYF. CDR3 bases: TGTGCCAGCTCACCACCAGTGGCAGATACGCAGTATTTT.

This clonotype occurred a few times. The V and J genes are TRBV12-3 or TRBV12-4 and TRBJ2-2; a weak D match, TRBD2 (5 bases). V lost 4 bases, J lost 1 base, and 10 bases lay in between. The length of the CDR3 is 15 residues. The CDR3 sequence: CASSSQLGNTGELFF. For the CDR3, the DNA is TGTGCCAGCAGTTCCCAACTAGGGAACACCGGGGAGCTGTTTTTT.

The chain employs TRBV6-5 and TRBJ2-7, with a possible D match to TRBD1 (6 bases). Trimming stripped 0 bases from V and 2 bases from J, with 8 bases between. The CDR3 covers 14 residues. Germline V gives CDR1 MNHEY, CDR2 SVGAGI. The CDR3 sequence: CASSYSRDTYEQYF. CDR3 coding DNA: TGTGCCAGCAGTTACTCACGGGACACCTACGAGCAGTACTTC.

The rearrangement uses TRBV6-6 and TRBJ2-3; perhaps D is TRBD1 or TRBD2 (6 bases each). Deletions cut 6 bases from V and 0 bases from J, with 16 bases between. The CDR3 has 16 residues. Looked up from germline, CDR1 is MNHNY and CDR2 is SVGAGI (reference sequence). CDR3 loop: CASRAYGGLSTDTQYF. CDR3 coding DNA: TGTGCCAGCAGAGCGTACGGGGGCCTTAGCACAGATACGCAGTATTTT.

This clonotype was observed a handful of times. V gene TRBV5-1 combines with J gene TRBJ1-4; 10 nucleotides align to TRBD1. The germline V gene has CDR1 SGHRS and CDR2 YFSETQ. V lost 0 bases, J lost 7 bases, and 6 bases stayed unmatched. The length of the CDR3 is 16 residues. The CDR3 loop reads CASSLAGGQGVEKLFF. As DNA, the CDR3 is TGCGCCAGCAGCTTGGCTGGTGGACAGGGGGTTGAAAAACTGTTTTTT.